These 21 T cell receptor beta chains were all obtained from the same sample, sequenced in a study of tissue T cells after allogeneic stem cell transplantation. Method: immunoSEQ multiplex PCR; TCRdb's copy keeps in-frame clones and lacks some. This sample has some 24,000 clones, with 73% found just once. The sample in question was tissue from the ileum, obtained at autopsy. These TCRs come from a female donor over 55 with lung cancer.

V is TRBV6-5 and J is TRBJ1-1; D ambiguous. The V gene lost 1 base and the J gene lost 0 bases, with 3 bases spanning the gap. The CDR3 has 13 amino acids. CDR1 MNHEY and CDR2 SVGAGI come from the germline V gene. The DNA for the CDR3 is TGTGCCAGCAGTTACTTGGTGAACACTGAAGCTTTCTTT. This codes for CASSYLVNTEAFF.

The rearrangement uses TRBV4-2 and TRBJ1-6; 7 nucleotides agree with TRBD1. Germline trimming cut 4 bases from V and 5 bases from J; bases unmatched to any gene: 2. Germline CDR1 is LGHNA and CDR2 is YNFKEQ. This CDR3 is built from 14 residues. CDR3 nucleotides: TGTGCCAGCAGCCGGGACAGTGATAATTCACCCCTCCACTTT. It yields the protein CASSRDSDNSPLHF.

A few counts support this clone. V usage is TRBV10-3 and J usage is TRBJ2-7, with D unclear. V shed 0 bases and J shed 5 bases, with 17 bases lying between them. The germline V gene has CDR1 ENHRY and CDR2 SYGVKD. The CDR3 is made up of 16 amino acids. CDR3 residues: CAISESVGVYPDEQYF. The CDR3 coding sequence is TGTGCCATCAGTGAGTCGGTTGGAGTATATCCGGACGAGCAGTACTTC.

The chain is built from TRBV2 and TRBJ1-1, with D possibly matching TRBD1 (5 bases). V lost 5 bases and J 4 bases, leaving 11 bases between the germline ends. The CDR3 spans 13 residues. Germline-derived CDR1 and CDR2 are SNHLY and FYNNEI. CDR3 nucleotide sequence: TGTGCCAGCAGTCCAGGGTTTCCCACTGAAGCTTTCTTT. The encoded protein is CASSPGFPTEAFF. The full variable domain, completed using reference TRBV2 and TRBJ1-1, is EPEVTQTPSHQVTQMGQEVILRCVPISNHLYFYWYRQILGQKVEFLVSFYNNEISEKSEIFDDQFSVERPDGSNFTLKIRSTKLEDSAMYFCASSPGFPTEAFFGQGTRLTVV.

V usage is TRBV29-1 and J usage is TRBJ1-2; 9 nucleotides agree with TRBD1. The CDR3 contains 14 residues. Germline lookup yields CDR1 SQVTM and CDR2 ANQGSEA. The J segment lost 4 bases and the V segment lost 3 bases, leaving 6 bases of the junction unmatched. CDR3 DNA: TGCAGCGTTGATAGGACAGGGGTGGGCTATGGCTACACCTTC. It translates to CSVDRTGVGYGYTF.

This sequence joins TRBV6-6 and TRBJ2-5; weak D call: TRBD2 (5 bases). Trimming cost V 5 bases and J 0 bases, with 13 bases left between them. The germline V gene has CDR1 MNHNY and CDR2 SVGAGI (reference sequence). The CDR3 loop spans 15 amino acids. CDR3 sequence reads: CASSNFGVYQETQYF. In DNA form, the CDR3 reads TGTGCCAGCAGTAACTTCGGGGTGTACCAAGAGACCCAGTACTTC.

This chain links TRBV7-9 with TRBJ2-5; D is perhaps TRBD2 (6 bases). The CDR3 spans 14 residues. Trimming left V 2 bases short and J 5 bases short, with 12 bases between. CDR1 is SEHNR and CDR2 is FQNEAQ in the germline V gene (reference sequence). The CDR3 spells CASSLRGGGETQYF. The CDR3, as DNA: TGTGCCAGCAGCTTAAGGGGAGGTGGGGAGACCCAGTACTTC.

This chain connects TRBV5-1 to TRBJ2-2, with no clear D. The germline V and J ends were trimmed by 5 bases and 7 bases, with 15 bases remaining between them. Germline CDR1 SGHRS, CDR2 YFSETQ. The CDR3 is 14 residues long. In DNA, the CDR3 is TGCGCCAGCAGTATGGCCAGCTCAATCGGGGAGCTGTTTTTT. Protein product: CASSMASSIGELFF.

The chain recombines TRBV7-6 with TRBJ1-2; 8 bases map to TRBD1. CDR3 size: 15 residues. The ends lost 5 bases at V and 3 bases at J; junction bases unmatched: 8. CDR1 is SGHVS and CDR2 is FNYEAQ in the germline V gene. This chain's CDR3 is CASSPGQGIDYGYTF. The CDR3, as DNA: TGTGCCAGCAGCCCAGGACAGGGAATAGACTATGGCTACACCTTC. Full variable domain (rest looked up from reference TRBV7-6 and TRBJ1-2): GAGVSQSPRYKVTKRGQDVALRCDPISGHVSLYWYRQALGQGPEFLTYFNYEAQQDKSGLPNDRFSAERPEGSISTLTIQRTEQRDSAMYRCASSPGQGIDYGYTFGSGTRLTVV.

The chain has TRBV6-2 or TRBV6-3 and TRBJ2-1; 8 bases map to TRBD1. CDR1 and CDR2 (germline): MNHEY, SVGEGT. This CDR3 comprises 16 residues. The V and J ends lost 3 bases and 6 bases, in that order; junction bases with no gene match: 10. The CDR3 DNA sequence: TGTGCCAGCAGTTATCTCAGGGGGCCCCTATCCAATGAGCAGTTCTTC. Translating it yields CASSYLRGPLSNEQFF.

The V and J genes are TRBV7-2 and TRBJ1-2; no reliable D call. The V end was cut by 1 base, the J end by 4 bases, with 13 bases between. Germline CDR1 SGHTA, CDR2 FQGNSA. This CDR3 spans 15 amino acids. CDR3 loop: CASSLDPAGVYGYTF. For the CDR3, the DNA is TGTGCCAGCAGCTTAGACCCGGCAGGCGTCTATGGCTACACCTTC.

Remarks on this clone: A junction end diverges from the germline sequence, so it may reflect a read error. J is TRBJ2-1 and V is TRBV7-3, with 10 positions matching TRBD2. The CDR3 sequence is 16 residues long. CDR1 is SGHTA and CDR2 is FQGTGA in the germline V gene. The CDR3 region is CASSLTSGAPLGEQFF. CDR3 DNA: TGTGCCAGCAGTTTAACTAGCGGGGCCCCCCTGGGTGAGCAGTTCTTC. Looking up the rest from reference TRBV7-3 and TRBJ2-1 gives the full variable domain: GAGVSQTPSNKVTEKGKYVELRCDPISGHTALYWYRQSLGQGPEFLIYFQGTGAADDSGLPNDRFFAVRPEGSVSTLKIQRTERGDSAVYLCASSLTSGAPLGEQFFGPGTRLTVL.

This clone was counted only a few times. The V call is TRBV12-3 or TRBV12-4, the J call TRBJ2-7; the D gene is possibly TRBD1 (6 bases). Trimming pared 7 bases from V and 1 base from J, leaving 11 bases between. CDR3 size: 13 residues. DNA of the CDR3: TGTGCCAGCAAGGCACAGGGTTCCTACGAGCAGTACTTC. This translates into CASKAQGSYEQYF.

This clone was seen just once. The V call is TRBV27, the J call TRBJ2-1, with 7 bases that match TRBD2. CDR1 and CDR2 from the germline V gene are MNHEY and SMNVEV (reference sequence). This CDR3 region has 19 residues. Trimming cost V 10 bases and J 1 base; bases outside gene matches: 22. The CDR3 nucleotides read TGTGCCACCCCTAAAGGGGCGGGAGCTCCCGATCGGTCCTACAATGAGCAGTTCTTC. This codes for CATPKGAGAPDRSYNEQFF.

V and J are TRBV29-1 and TRBJ1-1; 10 bases map to TRBD1. Trimming removed 8 bases from V and 4 bases from J; junction bases left unmatched: 4. Looked up from germline, CDR1 is SQVTM and CDR2 is ANQGSEA. This CDR3 is 12 amino acids long. CDR3 sequence reads: CSTGQGGTEAFF. The DNA for the CDR3 is TGCAGCACAGGACAGGGGGGCACTGAAGCTTTCTTT.

The chain carries TRBV18 and TRBJ1-3; D remains ambiguous. The V end lost 6 bases, the J end lost 3 bases, and 12 bases lay between the germline ends. From germline, CDR1 is KGHSH and CDR2 LQKENI. The CDR3 loop spans 14 amino acids. CDR3 DNA sequence: TGTGCCAGCTCTCCGCGAGGGTATGGAAACACCATATATTTT. Encoded protein: CASSPRGYGNTIYF.

The chain carries TRBV7-9 and TRBJ2-3; TRBD2 might be the D (6 bases). This CDR3 has 15 residues. V was clipped by 3 bases and J by 4 bases, with 14 bases between them. Germline V gene lookup returns CDR1 SEHNR and CDR2 FQNEAQ (reference sequence). CDR3 DNA: TGTGCCAGCAGCTTCGCGGGGAATCGGGCAGATACGCAGTATTTT. Its translation: CASSFAGNRADTQYF.

The gene calls are TRBV5-6 and TRBJ1-2, with D perhaps matching TRBD1 (5 bases). Trimming removed 0 bases at V and 5 bases at J, with 26 bases between. Germline CDR1 is SGHDT and CDR2 is YYEEEE. The CDR3 extends over 19 amino acids. In DNA form, the CDR3 reads TGTGCCAGCAGCTTGGGCCCCCCGGGACCCGGCGATCTTCTTTATGGCTACACCTTC. Translated: CASSLGPPGPGDLLYGYTF.

In its sample, this clone was seen once. The genes are TRBV2 and TRBJ1-4, with 7 bases matching TRBD1. The CDR3 runs 14 residues. CDR1 and CDR2 (germline): SNHLY, FYNNEI. J was trimmed by 8 bases and V by 4 bases; bases with no gene match: 7. This chain's CDR3 is CASSVTGASEKLFF. The CDR3 coding sequence is TGTGCCAGCAGTGTAACAGGGGCCTCGGAAAAACTGTTTTTT. The variable domain in full, with the rest retrieved from reference TRBV2 and TRBJ1-4, is EPEVTQTPSHQVTQMGQEVILRCVPISNHLYFYWYRQILGQKVEFLVSFYNNEISEKSEIFDDQFSVERPDGSNFTLKIRSTKLEDSAMYFCASSVTGASEKLFFGSGTQLSVL.

The genes are TRBV7-9 and TRBJ1-4; a weak D match, TRBD1 (5 bases). The length of the CDR3 is 16 residues. From germline, CDR1 is SEHNR and CDR2 FQNEAQ (reference sequence). Trimming pared 5 bases from V and 3 bases from J, leaving 16 bases between. The chain's CDR3 is CASSQKGDSPNEKLFF. CDR3 sequence (DNA): TGTGCCAGCAGCCAGAAGGGAGACAGTCCTAATGAAAAACTGTTTTTT.

The rearrangement links TRBV6-5 to TRBJ1-2; D unresolved. V dropped 6 bases and J dropped 4 bases, with 12 bases sitting between them. This CDR3 region has 13 residues. CDR1 is MNHEY, CDR2 SVGAGI, per germline. The CDR3 bases are TGTGCCAGCAGGCGGGGATGGGGCTATGGCTACACCTTC. Translating it yields CASRRGWGYGYTF.